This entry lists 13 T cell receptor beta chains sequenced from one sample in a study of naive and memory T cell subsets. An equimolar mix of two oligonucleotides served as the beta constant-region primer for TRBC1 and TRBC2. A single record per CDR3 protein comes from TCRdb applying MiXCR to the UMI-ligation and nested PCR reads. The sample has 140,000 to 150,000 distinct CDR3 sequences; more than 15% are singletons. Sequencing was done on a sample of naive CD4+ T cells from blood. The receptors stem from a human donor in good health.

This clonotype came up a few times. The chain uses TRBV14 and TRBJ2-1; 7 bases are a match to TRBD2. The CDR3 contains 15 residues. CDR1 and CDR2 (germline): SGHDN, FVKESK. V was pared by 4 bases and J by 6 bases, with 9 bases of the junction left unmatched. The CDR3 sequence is CASSPAAGVTNEQFF. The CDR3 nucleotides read TGTGCCAGCAGCCCGGCCGCGGGAGTAACCAATGAGCAGTTCTTC.

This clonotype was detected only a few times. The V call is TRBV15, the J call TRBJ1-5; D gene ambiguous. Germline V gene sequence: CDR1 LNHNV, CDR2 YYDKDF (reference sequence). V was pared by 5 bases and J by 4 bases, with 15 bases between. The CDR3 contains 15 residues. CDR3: CATSESRTDNQPQHF. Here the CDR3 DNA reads TGTGCCACCAGCGAAAGCAGGACGGATAATCAGCCCCAGCATTTT.

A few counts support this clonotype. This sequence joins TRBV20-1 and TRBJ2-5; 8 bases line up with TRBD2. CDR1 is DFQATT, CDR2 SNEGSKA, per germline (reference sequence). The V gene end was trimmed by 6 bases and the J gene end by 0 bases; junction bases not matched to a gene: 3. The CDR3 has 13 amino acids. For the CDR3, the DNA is TGCAGTGCCACCGGGAGGGACCAAGAGACCCAGTACTTC. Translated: CSATGRDQETQYF.

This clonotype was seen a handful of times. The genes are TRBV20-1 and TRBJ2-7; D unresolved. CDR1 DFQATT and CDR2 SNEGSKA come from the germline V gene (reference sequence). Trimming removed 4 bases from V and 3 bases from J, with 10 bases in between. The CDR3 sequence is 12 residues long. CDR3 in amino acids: CSAKQAVYEQYF. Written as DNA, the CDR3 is TGCAGTGCTAAGCAGGCGGTCTACGAGCAGTACTTC.

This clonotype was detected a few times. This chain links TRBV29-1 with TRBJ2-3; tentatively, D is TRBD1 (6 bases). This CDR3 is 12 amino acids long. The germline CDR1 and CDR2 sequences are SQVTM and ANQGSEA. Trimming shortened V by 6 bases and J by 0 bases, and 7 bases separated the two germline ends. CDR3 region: CSVRGSTDTQYF. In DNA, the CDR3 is TGCAGCGTCAGGGGTAGCACAGATACGCAGTATTTT.

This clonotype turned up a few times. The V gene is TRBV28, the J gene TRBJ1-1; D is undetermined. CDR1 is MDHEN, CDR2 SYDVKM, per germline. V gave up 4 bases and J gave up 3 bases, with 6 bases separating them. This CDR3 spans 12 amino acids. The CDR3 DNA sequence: TGTGCCAGCAGTTCGACGGACACTGAAGCTTTCTTT. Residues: CASSSTDTEAFF.

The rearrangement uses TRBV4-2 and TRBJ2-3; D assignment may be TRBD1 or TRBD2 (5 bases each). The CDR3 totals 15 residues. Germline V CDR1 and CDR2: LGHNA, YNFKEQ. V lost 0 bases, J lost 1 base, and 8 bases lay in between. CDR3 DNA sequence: TGTGCCAGCAGCCAAGACGGGGCCGGCACAGATACGCAGTATTTT. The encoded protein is CASSQDGAGTDTQYF.

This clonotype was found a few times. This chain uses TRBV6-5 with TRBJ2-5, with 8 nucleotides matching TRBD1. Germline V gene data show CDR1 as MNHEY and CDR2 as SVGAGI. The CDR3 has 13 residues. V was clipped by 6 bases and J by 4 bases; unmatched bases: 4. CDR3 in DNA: TGTGCCAGCAGCGACAGGGGACGAGAGACCCAGTACTTC. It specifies CASSDRGRETQYF.

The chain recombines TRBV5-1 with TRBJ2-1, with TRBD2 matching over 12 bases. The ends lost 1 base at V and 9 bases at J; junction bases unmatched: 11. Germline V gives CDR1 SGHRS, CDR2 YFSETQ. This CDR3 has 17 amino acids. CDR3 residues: CASSLPSLAGGPLEQFF. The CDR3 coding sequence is TGCGCCAGCAGCTTGCCCTCTCTAGCGGGAGGGCCTCTTGAGCAGTTCTTC.

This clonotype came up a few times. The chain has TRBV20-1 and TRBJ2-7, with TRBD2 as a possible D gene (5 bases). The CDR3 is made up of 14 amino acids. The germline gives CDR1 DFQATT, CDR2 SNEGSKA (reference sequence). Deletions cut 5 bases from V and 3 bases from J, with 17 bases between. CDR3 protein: CSAESGSDDYEQYF. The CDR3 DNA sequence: TGCAGTGCTGAGAGCGGATCCGATGACTACGAGCAGTACTTC.

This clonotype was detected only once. CDR3 residues: CASSRIGSEAFF. CDR3 nucleotide sequence: TGTGCCAGCAGCAGAATAGGGAGTGAAGCTTTCTTT. The chain carries TRBV5-4 and TRBJ1-1; D is unclear. The germline V gene has CDR1 SGHNT and CDR2 YYREEE (reference sequence). The CDR3 sequence is 12 residues long. Trimming left V 4 bases short and J 7 bases short, with 11 bases between.

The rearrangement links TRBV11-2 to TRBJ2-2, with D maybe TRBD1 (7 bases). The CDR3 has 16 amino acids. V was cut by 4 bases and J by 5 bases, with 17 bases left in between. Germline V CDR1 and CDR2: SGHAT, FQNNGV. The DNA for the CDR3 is TGTGCCAGCAGCTCGCGTAGCGGCAGGGGGACCGGGGAGCTGTTTTTT. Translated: CASSSRSGRGTGELFF.

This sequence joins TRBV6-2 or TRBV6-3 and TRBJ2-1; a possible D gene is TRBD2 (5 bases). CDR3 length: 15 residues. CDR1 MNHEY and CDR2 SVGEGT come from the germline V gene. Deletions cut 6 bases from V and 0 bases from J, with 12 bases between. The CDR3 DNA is TGTGCCAGCAGACCAGTTGGGAGCTCCTACAATGAGCAGTTCTTC. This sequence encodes CASRPVGSSYNEQFF.